Listed below are T cell receptor beta chains from one sample, sequenced in a study of OX40 agonist ivuxolimab in advanced cancers. Measured with immunoSEQ multiplex PCR; TCRdb has only the in-frame clones, and not every one. Of approximately 50,000 clones listed, approximately 86% are singletons. The sample in question was CD4+ or CD8+ T cells sorted from blood, obtained in a trial of the OX40 agonist ivuxolimab. The receptor set was obtained from an adult with an advanced solid tumor such as melanoma, head and neck, liver or kidney cancer. Both conserved end residues are part of each CDR3. A D gene is named only where the DNA matches it firmly. The size entry is marked missing in some rows and otherwise reads once, few, many or a size class.

j_call | clone_size | v_call | d_call | cdr3_aa | cdr3_nt
TRBJ1-2 | NA | TRBV6-6 | NA | CASSDPQTFGYTF | TGTGCCAGCAGCGACCCACAGACTTTTGGCTACACCTTC
TRBJ1-5 | NA | TRBV29-1 | TRBD1 | CSVGTGGQPQHF | TGCAGCGTTGGGACAGGGGGTCAGCCCCAGCATTTT
TRBJ2-1 | NA | TRBV7-9 | NA | CASSPPFRYGNEQFF | TGTGCCAGCAGCCCCCCCTTTCGATACGGCAATGAGCAGTTCTTC
TRBJ2-1 | NA | TRBV7-3 | NA | CASSGLDGYNEQFF | TGTGCCAGCAGCGGTCTAGACGGGTACAATGAGCAGTTCTTC
TRBJ1-2 | NA | TRBV30 | TRBD1 | CAWSEGAYGYTF | TGTGCCTGGAGCGAGGGGGCCTATGGCTACACCTTC
TRBJ2-1 | NA | TRBV5-1 | TRBD2 | CASTSGRAGNEQFF | TGCGCCAGCACTAGCGGCCGAGCTGGCAATGAGCAGTTCTTC
TRBJ1-1 | NA | TRBV19 | TRBD1 | CASSIPGTGAFF | TGTGCCAGTAGTATACCCGGGACAGGGGCTTTCTTT
TRBJ1-3 | NA | TRBV19 | NA | CASSIGSRRSGNTIYF | TGTGCCAGTAGTATAGGGTCCCGCCGCTCTGGAAACACCATATATTTT
TRBJ1-6 | NA | TRBV5-1 | NA | CASSLKQGSYNSPLHF | TGCGCCAGCAGCTTAAAACAGGGATCCTATAATTCACCCCTCCACTTT
TRBJ1-4 | NA | TRBV7-2 | TRBD1 | CASSPPGGRRWKLFF | TGTGCCAGCAGCCCGCCAGGGGGCCGAAGGTGGAAACTGTTTTTT
TRBJ1-1 | once | TRBV7-2 | NA | CASTTGGISINWWGTEAFF | TGTGCCAGCACCACAGGCGGAATATCAATAAACTGGTGGGGCACTGAAGCTTTCTTT
TRBJ1-6 | NA | TRBV27 | TRBD1 | CASSSPGQGILFGYSPLHF | TGTGCCAGCAGTAGTCCGGGACAGGGTATCCTGTTTGGGTATTCACCCCTCCACTTT
TRBJ1-1 | few | TRBV5-6 | NA | CASKSRQFMNTEAFF | TGTGCCAGCAAGTCCCGACAGTTTATGAACACTGAAGCTTTCTTT
TRBJ1-3 | NA | TRBV2 | NA | CASSERGGLSGNTIYF | TGTGCCAGCAGTGAAAGGGGGGGATTATCTGGAAACACCATATATTTT
TRBJ2-3 | NA | TRBV5-1 | TRBD2 | CASSLGAGDGTDTQYF | TGCGCCAGCAGCTTGGGGGCGGGAGACGGCACAGATACGCAGTATTTT
TRBJ2-2 | NA | TRBV5-6 | TRBD2 | CASSLGGLAGPLGPGELFF | TGTGCCAGCAGCTTGGGAGGACTAGCGGGACCCTTAGGTCCGGGGGAGCTGTTTTTT
TRBJ2-1 | once | TRBV2 | NA | CASSERGNEQFF | TGTGCCAGCAGTGAACGGGGCAATGAGCAGTTCTTC
TRBJ1-3 | NA | TRBV6-1 | NA | CASHIWGDSGNTIYF | TGTGCCAGCCACATATGGGGAGACTCTGGAAACACCATATATTTT
TRBJ1-1 | many | TRBV21-1 | NA | CASSIAGRNTEAFF | TGTGCCAGCAGCATAGCAGGTCGGAACACTGAAGCTTTCTTT
TRBJ2-1 | once | TRBV4-1 | NA | CASSQLLLQGREQFF | TGCGCCAGCAGCCAGCTACTCCTACAGGGCCGTGAGCAGTTCTTC
TRBJ2-7 | NA | TRBV29-1 | NA | CSVVDGTYEQYF | TGCAGCGTTGTGGACGGTACCTACGAGCAGTACTTC
TRBJ2-5 | few | TRBV7-6 | NA | CASSPGTWGETQYF | TGTGCCAGCAGCCCCGGGACCTGGGGGGAGACCCAGTACTTC
TRBJ2-3 | NA | TRBV7-2 | TRBD2 | CASSLVGGGVLSTDTQYF | TGTGCCAGCAGCTTAGTGGGCGGGGGGGTTCTTAGCACAGATACGCAGTATTTT
TRBJ2-2 | NA | TRBV29-1 | NA | CSVGEHTNTGELFF | TGCAGCGTTGGTGAACATACGAACACCGGGGAGCTGTTTTTT
TRBJ1-5 | NA | TRBV4-1 | TRBD1 | CASSQVDRDHQPQHF | TGCGCCAGCAGCCAAGTAGACAGGGACCATCAGCCCCAGCATTTT
TRBJ2-1 | NA | TRBV7-9 | TRBD2 | CASSPMGGRATYNEQFF | TGTGCCAGCAGCCCGATGGGAGGGAGGGCTACGTACAATGAGCAGTTCTTC
TRBJ2-3 | NA | TRBV5-4 | NA | CASSSAGPTDTQYF | TGTGCCAGCAGCTCCGCGGGGCCCACAGATACGCAGTATTTT
TRBJ1-1 | NA | TRBV5-1 | NA | CASSFLPNRNTEAFF | TGCGCCAGCAGCTTTTTACCGAACAGGAACACTGAAGCTTTCTTT
TRBJ2-7 | NA | TRBV13 | TRBD2 | CASSLSAGNEQYF | TGTGCCAGCAGCTTATCAGCGGGAAACGAGCAGTACTTC
TRBJ1-5 | few | TRBV30 | NA | CAWSVGEGQPQHF | TGTGCCTGGAGTGTAGGGGAGGGTCAGCCCCAGCATTTT
TRBJ2-1 | once | TRBV7-7 | NA | CASSLSFYNEQFF | TGTGCCAGCAGCTTAAGTTTCTACAATGAGCAGTTCTTC
TRBJ1-6 | once | TRBV11-2 | TRBD1 | CASSRQGADNSPLHF | TGTGCCAGCAGCCGACAGGGGGCGGACAATTCACCCCTCCACTTT
TRBJ2-7 | NA | TRBV7-2 | NA | CASSQMQGPYEQYF | TGTGCCAGCAGCCAGATGCAGGGGCCCTACGAGCAGTACTTC
TRBJ2-2 | NA | TRBV6-1 | NA | CASSSRARQTGELFF | TGTGCCAGCAGTAGTCGGGCACGTCAGACCGGGGAGCTGTTTTTT
TRBJ2-7 | NA | TRBV7-2 | TRBD2 | CASSKGGSGGPSYEQYF | TGTGCCAGCAGCAAAGGGGGTAGCGGGGGACCCTCCTACGAGCAGTACTTC
TRBJ2-7 | NA | TRBV19 | TRBD2 | CASSIQAGGTITYEQYF | TGTGCCAGTAGTATTCAAGCGGGGGGTACGATTACCTACGAGCAGTACTTC
TRBJ2-3 | NA | TRBV5-1 | NA | CASSEQNTQYF | TGCGCCAGCAGCGAGCAGAATACGCAGTATTTT
TRBJ2-1 | NA | TRBV4-1 | TRBD1 | CASSQEGRGQGYEQFF | TGCGCCAGCAGCCAAGAGGGACGGGGACAGGGATATGAGCAGTTCTTC
TRBJ2-5 | NA | TRBV7-5 | NA | CVRSPMRLKAGTKTQYF | TGTGTCAGAAGCCCAATGAGACTAAAGGCGGGGACAAAGACCCAGTACTTC